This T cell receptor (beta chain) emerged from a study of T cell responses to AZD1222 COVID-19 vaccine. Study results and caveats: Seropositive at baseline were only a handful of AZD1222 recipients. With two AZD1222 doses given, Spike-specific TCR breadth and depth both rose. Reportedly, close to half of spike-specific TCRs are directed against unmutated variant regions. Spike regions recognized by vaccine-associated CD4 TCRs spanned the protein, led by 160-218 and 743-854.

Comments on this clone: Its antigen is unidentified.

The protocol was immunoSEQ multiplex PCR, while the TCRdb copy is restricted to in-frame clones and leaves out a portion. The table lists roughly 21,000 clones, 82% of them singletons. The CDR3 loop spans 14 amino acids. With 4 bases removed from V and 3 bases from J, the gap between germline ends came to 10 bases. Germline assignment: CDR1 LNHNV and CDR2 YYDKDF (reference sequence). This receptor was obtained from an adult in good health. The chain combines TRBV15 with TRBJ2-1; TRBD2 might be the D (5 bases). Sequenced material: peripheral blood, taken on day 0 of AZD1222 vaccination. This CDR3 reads CATSTAAYYNEQFF. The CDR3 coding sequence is TGTGCCACCAGCACAGCGGCTTACTACAATGAGCAGTTCTTC.